The rows below give T cell receptor beta chains drawn from one sample of a study of cytomegalovirus exposure and HLA in healthy donors. Measured with immunoSEQ multiplex PCR; TCRdb has only the in-frame clones, and not every one. The sample includes about 160,000 clones, roughly 80% of them seen just once. Sequenced material: PBMCs. All receptors come from a man aged 45-65 years in good health and CMV-seropositive. Each CDR3 is given with its conserved first and last residue. D genes are given only for firm matches. Expanded clones get a size class; other rows say once, few or many, or leave the size out.

d_gene,abundance,v_gene,j_gene,CDR3nt,CDR3aa
TRBD2,.,TRBV15,TRBJ2-5,TGTGCCACCAGCATAGCGGGAGGGACGTGGGAGACCCAGTACTTC,CATSIAGGTWETQYF
.,.,TRBV7-3,TRBJ1-4,TGTGCCAGCAGCTTAACCGGTGCAACTAATGAAAAACTGTTTTTT,CASSLTGATNEKLFF
TRBD1,.,TRBV9,TRBJ2-1,TGTGCCAGCAGCGTGAAGGGGGCCAATGAGCAGTTCTTC,CASSVKGANEQFF
.,.,TRBV29-1,TRBJ1-2,TGCAGCGTTGAAAAACACCGTATCTTTAACTATGGCTACACCTTC,CSVEKHRIFNYGYTF
TRBD2,.,TRBV28,TRBJ2-2,TGTGCCAGCAGTGGGTACGGGAGGGAGGTGGTCGGGGAGCTGTTTTTT,CASSGYGREVVGELFF
TRBD2,.,TRBV5-5,TRBJ2-2,TGTGCCAGCACCCGGGGGGGTGGGGCTACCGGGGAGCTGTTTTTT,CASTRGGGATGELFF
TRBD1,few,TRBV28,TRBJ2-7,TGTGCCAGCAGTTTATCGGGACAGGGGGTTTCATTTACCTACGAGCAGTACTTC,CASSLSGQGVSFTYEQYF
.,.,TRBV7-9,TRBJ1-1,TGTGCCTGGAGGGCGGGCCGTGAAGCTTTCTTT,CAWRAGREAFF
.,.,TRBV6-1,TRBJ1-1,TGTGCCAGCACCATTAACACTGAAGCTTTCTTT,CASTINTEAFF
.,.,TRBV7-2,TRBJ2-7,TGTGCCAGCAGCCACCCCGGGGTTTCCTACGAGCAGTACTTC,CASSHPGVSYEQYF
.,.,TRBV27,TRBJ1-1,TGTGCCAGCAGTTTATACCGGGGGGCTGAAGCTTTCTTT,CASSLYRGAEAFF
TRBD1,.,TRBV28,TRBJ2-7,TGTGCCAGCAGTCTCCCGGACAGGGCGCCTTGGTTC,CASSLPDRAPWF
.,.,TRBV9,TRBJ1-2,TGTGCCAGCAGCGGAGGAAATGGCTACACCTTC,CASSGGNGYTF
TRBD1,.,TRBV14,TRBJ2-5,TGTGCCAGCAGCCCGGGGACAGGGGGCGGCCGGGGAGAGACCCAGTACTTC,CASSPGTGGGRGETQYF
TRBD2,.,TRBV4-3,TRBJ2-7,TGCGCCAGCAGCCATTGGACTAGCGGTTACGAGCAGTACTTC,CASSHWTSGYEQYF
.,few,TRBV28,TRBJ2-4,TGTGCCAGCGAGCGGGTTGGAGCCAAAAACATTCAGTACTTC,CASERVGAKNIQYF
.,.,TRBV30,TRBJ1-5,TGTGCCTGGAGTAGGGCGGGGAATCAGCCCCAGCATTTT,CAWSRAGNQPQHF
.,once,TRBV28,TRBJ2-7,TGTGCCAGCAGTTTACCCCTGGCCCCCTACGAGCAGTACTTC,CASSLPLAPYEQYF
.,.,TRBV4-1,TRBJ2-2,TGCGCCAGCAGCCATTTTTCATCGAACACCGGGGAGCTGTTTTTT,CASSHFSSNTGELFF
TRBD2,.,TRBV29-1,TRBJ2-1,TGCAGCGTGAACAGCGGGGGAGTCTACAATGAGCAGTTCTTC,CSVNSGGVYNEQFF
.,.,TRBV2,TRBJ1-3,TGTGCCAGCAGTGTCCCAGACTCTGGAAACACCATATATTTT,CASSVPDSGNTIYF
.,.,TRBV30,TRBJ1-3,TGTGCCTGGAGTGCCGTCTCTGGAAACACCATATATTTT,CAWSAVSGNTIYF
.,.,TRBV5-8,TRBJ1-5,TGTGCCAGCAGCTGGGGGGGAGCGGGGAATCAGCCCCAGCATTTT,CASSWGGAGNQPQHF
TRBD1,.,TRBV6-1,TRBJ2-7,TGTGCCAGCAGGTGGGACAGGGGGGACTCCTACGAGCAGTACTTC,CASRWDRGDSYEQYF
.,.,TRBV5-4,TRBJ2-5,TGTGCCTCGGGAAGCCCAACCTCTCAAGAGACCCAGTACTTC,CASGSPTSQETQYF
TRBD2,.,TRBV10-2,TRBJ2-1,TGCGCCAGCACCAACGGGGGGGGGCCCAATGAGCAGTTCTTC,CASTNGGGPNEQFF
.,.,TRBV28,TRBJ1-2,TGTGCCAGCAAAGGAGGACAGAACTATGGCTACACCTTC,CASKGGQNYGYTF
.,.,TRBV27,TRBJ1-1,TGTGCCAGCAGTCCCCGGGGAGGGCTCAACACTGAAGCTTTCTTT,CASSPRGGLNTEAFF
.,.,TRBV5-1,TRBJ1-1,TGCGCCAGCAGCTTGGAGGAGGGACGAAACACTGAAGCTTTCTTT,CASSLEEGRNTEAFF
TRBD1,.,TRBV28,TRBJ2-1,TGTGCCAGCTCTAGGGACAGGGTCTACAATGAGCAGTTCTTC,CASSRDRVYNEQFF
.,.,TRBV5-8,TRBJ2-5,TGTGCCAGCAGCTTGGATAAAGAGACCCAGTACTTC,CASSLDKETQYF
.,few,TRBV7-6,TRBJ2-7,TGTGCCAGCAGCTTAGCGTCTGTCACTATCTCCTACGAGCAGTACTTC,CASSLASVTISYEQYF
TRBD1,.,TRBV10-1,TRBJ2-7,TGCGCCAGCAGTGAGTCTAGGGGGCGGGAGCAGTACTTC,CASSESRGREQYF
TRBD2,.,TRBV28,TRBJ2-2,TGTGCCAGCAGTTTTCTAGCGGGCAACACCGGGGAGCTGTTTTTT,CASSFLAGNTGELFF
TRBD1,.,TRBV11-2,TRBJ1-2,TGTGCCAGCAGCGCCCGGACAGGGGCCGGTTCCAACTATGGCTACACCTTC,CASSARTGAGSNYGYTF
TRBD1,.,TRBV27,TRBJ1-6,TGTGCCAGCAGTTTGGGGACAGCCAGGCCTAATTCACCCCTCCACTTT,CASSLGTARPNSPLHF
.,.,TRBV19,TRBJ1-5,TGTGCCAGTAGTATGCGGGATAGCAATCAGCCCCAGCATTTT,CASSMRDSNQPQHF
.,.,TRBV30,TRBJ1-6,TGTGCCTGGAGTGGTGGGGCAGGGGTCTCACCCCTCCACTTT,CAWSGGAGVSPLHF
.,.,TRBV4-2,TRBJ2-5,TGTGCCAGCAGCCAAGTACTGGAGGGGGGAGGGGCCCAGTACTTC,CASSQVLEGGGAQYF
TRBD1,.,TRBV28,TRBJ2-2,TGTGCCAGCAGTCAACAGGGGGCGAAGGGGGCCGGGGAGCTGTTTTTT,CASSQQGAKGAGELFF
.,.,TRBV2,TRBJ2-5,TGTGCCAGCAGGAGGACACCACAAGAGACCCAGTACTTC,CASRRTPQETQYF
TRBD1,.,TRBV9,TRBJ1-1,TGTGCCAGCAGCGTGGGACAGGGGGACACTGAAGCTTTCTTT,CASSVGQGDTEAFF
.,.,TRBV19,TRBJ2-1,TGTGCCAGTAGTTCCCGGAATGAGCAGTTCTTC,CASSSRNEQFF
TRBD1,.,TRBV2,TRBJ1-4,TGTGCCAGTTCCTCGGGACAGGGGTCTGAAAAACTGTTTTTT,CASSSGQGSEKLFF
TRBD2,.,TRBV27,TRBJ2-1,TGTGCCAGCAGTACCAAGCGGGGGGCCCTCAATGAGCAGTTCTTC,CASSTKRGALNEQFF
.,.,TRBV30,TRBJ2-2,TGTGCCTGGAGTGACTACACCGGGGAGCTGTTTTTT,CAWSDYTGELFF
.,.,TRBV4-1,TRBJ2-6,TGCGCCAGCAGCGGAAGACAGATCACCTCTGGGGCCAACGTCCTGACTTTC,CASSGRQITSGANVLTF
TRBD1,few,TRBV6-5,TRBJ1-2,TGTGCCAGCAGTTACTCGGGGACAGGGCCTATCTATGGCTACACCTTC,CASSYSGTGPIYGYTF
TRBD1,few,TRBV2,TRBJ2-5,TGTGCCAGTAGACAGGGTCGGCAAGAGACCCAGTACTTC,CASRQGRQETQYF
.,.,TRBV6-1,TRBJ1-5,TGTGCCAGCAGTGGCGTGGCGGGCGGCAATCAGCCCCAGCATTTT,CASSGVAGGNQPQHF
.,.,TRBV9,TRBJ2-1,TGTGCCAGCAGCGTAGAGGGACTTAGTAGGGGGGGCGAGCAGTTCTTC,CASSVEGLSRGGEQFF
.,once,TRBV9,TRBJ2-1,TGTGCCAGCAGCGTAGAAGGTCTAGGCTACAATGAGCAGTTCTTC,CASSVEGLGYNEQFF
TRBD1,.,TRBV30,TRBJ2-7,TGTGCCTGGAGTGCGGACAGGGCGACCTACGAGCAGTACTTC,CAWSADRATYEQYF
TRBD1,.,TRBV28,TRBJ2-7,TGTGCCAGCAGTCCGACAGGGACGGACGAGCAGTACTTC,CASSPTGTDEQYF
TRBD2,.,TRBV5-1,TRBJ2-6,TGCGCCAGCAGCTGGGCAGGACTAGCGGCCTCTGGGGCCAACGTCCTGACTTTC,CASSWAGLAASGANVLTF
.,.,TRBV5-1,TRBJ1-3,TGCGCCAGCAGCGATGGCCTCTCTGGAAACACCATATATTTT,CASSDGLSGNTIYF
TRBD1,few,TRBV14,TRBJ1-1,TGTGCCAGCAGCCCCGGACAGGGGACACAGAACACTGAAGCTTTCTTT,CASSPGQGTQNTEAFF